This T cell receptor (beta chain) was captured by sequencing in a study of blood T cell repertoires in COVID-19. Turning to the study itself: Acute and convalescent COVID-19 specimens originated in the United States, Italy and Spain. Sources were T cells, B-cell-depleted T cells, or PBMCs; the material itself was cDNA or gDNA.

This CDR3 has 12 amino acids. V was pared by 0 bases and J by 12 bases, with 12 bases between. Looked up from germline, CDR1 is LGHDT and CDR2 is YNNKEL (reference sequence). In the source study's methods: Reference gene primer amplification gave estimated nucleated cell counts. Using immunoSEQ multiplex PCR, the repertoire was profiled, and TCRdb retains in-frame clones only, with some absent. Clone size and V and J calls were adopted from that table, with D and trimming inferred from the DNA. The sample shows 150,000 or so clones, 60% to 75% of them seen only once. The rearrangement joins TRBV3-1 (or the pseudogene TRBV3-2) to TRBJ2-7, with TRBD1 as a possible D gene (5 bases). The sample taken for sequencing was peripheral blood. This TCR was sampled from a woman in her seventies with acute or convalescent COVID-19. The DNA of the CDR3 is TGTGCCAGCAGCCAAGATATGGGGCTTCCGTACTTC. It translates to CASSQDMGLPYF.